This T cell receptor (beta chain) was captured in a study of OX40 agonist ivuxolimab in advanced cancers. As for the study more broadly: Ivuxolimab, which targeted the costimulatory receptor OX40 (CD134), was an agonistic, fully human IgG2 monoclonal antibody. Intravenous ivuxolimab was administered to patients every 2 weeks at six dose levels: 0.01, 0.1, 0.3, 1.5, 3 and 10 mg/kg. Prior anti-PD-1, anti-PD-L1 or anti-CTLA-4 therapy was permitted, and roughly two fifths of dose-escalation patients had received checkpoint inhibitors. In the dose-escalation cohort, more than 75% of patients were male, and the mean age was roughly 60 years, with a range of roughly 20 to 85. Peripheral TCRbeta sequencing aimed to test whether ivuxolimab altered TCR sequence diversity and caused clonal T-cell expansion. The monotherapy dose-escalation portion (N of about 49 patients) of the phase I ivuxolimab trial is reported in the paper. Partial responses occurred in three dose-escalation patients, of whom one had hepatocellular carcinoma and two had cutaneous melanoma. Among the roughly 54 dose-escalation patients, around 20 had hepatocellular carcinoma, approximately 15 melanoma, 9 renal cell carcinoma and 9 head and neck cancer.

Patients with a history of autoimmune disease or receiving systemic immunosuppression were excluded from the trial. Peripheral blood for TCR sequencing was collected from all dose cohorts at baseline, on cycle 4 day 1, and on cycle 7 day 1. The samples were taken from a phase I, first-in-human, multicenter, open-label dose-escalation trial of ivuxolimab. Adults with locally advanced or metastatic head and neck squamous cell, hepatocellular, melanoma or renal cell carcinoma were enrolled in the trial. Before TCR sequencing, CD4+ and CD8+ T cells were separately sorted from peripheral blood. Overall study outcomes, separate from this receptor: Which antigens the clonally expanded peripheral T cells were specific for was not determined. After ivuxolimab, more expanded clones were found on average in CD8+ T cells than in CD4+ T cells. Low levels of normalized T-cell clonal expansion were also seen in some patients who did not respond. At doses from 0.1 to 3.0 mg/kg, clonal expansion was seen in both CD4+ and CD8+ blood T cells between baseline and week 6. In the 0.1-3.0 mg/kg groups, partial responders had among the lowest normalized peripheral clonal expansion, particularly in CD8+ T cells.

Remarks on this clone: Its recognized antigen is unknown. The input lacks base qualities; no much larger clone sits a single base away.

For sequencing of the TCRbeta CDR3 region, genomic DNA was extracted from the sorted cells. The immunoSEQ Assay was used for sequencing of TCRbeta CDR3 regions. Not all clones reach the TCRdb copy of this immuneACCESS table, which keeps in-frame sequences only. Checked studies attribute under half of the gap to unresolved V genes and leave the rest unexplained. Within this sample are around 75,000 clones, with around nine tenths of them counted one time only. Of the sample, approximately 2.3% is held by the ten largest clones. From its cysteine to its phenylalanine, the CDR3 spans 15 amino acids. Left in the record is the CDR3 DNA by itself, 45 bases read in frame from the first base. CDR1 and CDR2 were assigned from the germline V gene (reference sequence) as LNHDA and SQIVND. V is shortened by 6 bases, J by 2 bases, and the region joining them spans 17 bases.

The sample in question was CD4+ or CD8+ T cells sorted from blood, obtained in a trial of the OX40 agonist ivuxolimab. Recombination linked TRBV19 to TRBJ2-7; the D segment might be TRBD1 or TRBD2, since each matches 5 bases. This clonotype originated in an adult with an advanced solid tumor such as melanoma, head and neck, liver or kidney cancer. The DNA sequence is as follows: TGTGCCAGTAGCCCCAGACGGGACCGCGCCTACGAGCAGTACTTC. Its amino acids are CASSPRRDRAYEQYF.